The clone carrying this T cell receptor beta chain was detected a few times. No antigen is known for it. Samples underwent the assay at deep level. Libraries were prepared by immunoSEQ multiplex PCR; TCRdb keeps only in-frame clonotypes and omits some of them. The sample shows hundreds of thousands of clones, around 67% of them seen only once. The data belong to a study of shared clonotypes between healthy human individuals. Across the study: With ages of 18 to 49, the donors were a couple of women and three men.

Germline assignment: CDR1 SGHTA and CDR2 FQGNSA. There are 14 residues in the CDR3. Trimming took 5 bases from V and 1 from J, leaving 8 bases between them. Free of recent acute infections or vaccinations, the donors were healthy HIV-negative adults. Study-wide results and limits: Generally, estimated richness proved larger in naive subsets than it did in memory subsets.

The rearrangement joins TRBV7-2 to TRBJ2-2; D call uncertain. This clonotype originated in a woman in her 30s in good health. Sequencing was carried out using memory CD4+ T cells sorted from blood. The sample's subset: CD45RA-negative fraction. This chain's CDR3 is CASSPHLNTGELFF. As DNA, the CDR3 is TGTGCCAGCAGCCCCCACTTGAACACCGGGGAGCTGTTTTTT. Full variable domain (missing parts from reference TRBV7-2 and TRBJ2-2): GAGVSQSPSNKVTEKGKDVELRCDPISGHTALYWYRQSLGQGLEFLIYFQGNSAPDKSGLPSDRFSAERTGGSVSTLTIQRTQQEDSAVYLCASSPHLNTGELFFGEGSRLTVL.